A single sample is the source of the 7 T cell receptor beta chains below, sequenced in a study of Ad26.COV2.S vaccination and SARS-CoV-2 variants. Method: immunoSEQ multiplex PCR; TCRdb's copy keeps in-frame clones and lacks some. The sample yields about 680,000 clones, more than 70% seen once. Treatment specified: about 20 received Ad26.COV2.S at low or high dose, single or two shots; five or six received placebo; per-sample allocation not given. Following the first vaccine or placebo injection, samples were taken on day 63. Sequenced material: peripheral blood, taken in a trial of Ad26.COV2.S vaccine versus placebo. All receptors come from a person between 18 and 65 years old who received the Ad26.COV2.S COVID-19 vaccine or a placebo.

The chain couples TRBV18 to TRBJ1-1; no clear D. The CDR3 sequence is 13 residues long. The V gene's germline CDR1 is KGHSH and CDR2 LQKENI. Trimming removed 0 bases at V and 5 bases at J, with 7 bases between. The DNA of the CDR3 is TGTGCCAGCTCACCACCACGGGGTACTGAAGCTTTCTTT. It encodes CASSPPRGTEAFF. The variable domain in full, completed from reference TRBV18 and TRBJ1-1, reads NAGVMQNPRHLVRRRGQEARLRCSPMKGHSHVYWYRQLPEEGLKFMVYLQKENIIDESGMPKERFSAEFPKEGPSILRIQQVVRGDSAAYFCASSPPRGTEAFFGQGTRLTVV.

V usage is TRBV5-1 and J usage is TRBJ1-6; 7 bases map to TRBD1. Germline V gene data show CDR1 as SGHRS and CDR2 as YFSETQ. This CDR3 has 15 amino acids. J gave up 9 bases and V 4 bases, and 10 bases lay outside the gene matches. CDR3 DNA sequence: TGCGCCAGCAGCCCCTCAGGGGGGGTGGTTTCACCCCTCCACTTT. Translating gives CASSPSGGVVSPLHF.

This chain joins TRBV19 and TRBJ1-5, with a weak D call TRBD1 (5 bases). Between the trimmed V and J ends, which lost 4 bases and 4 bases, there was a span of 11 bases. The CDR3 is made up of 14 amino acids. CDR1 LNHDA and CDR2 SQIVND come from the germline V gene (reference sequence). The CDR3 spells CASSTGPRNQPQHF. The DNA of the CDR3 is TGTGCCAGTAGTACGGGACCGAGGAATCAGCCCCAGCATTTT. The whole variable domain, filled in from reference TRBV19 and TRBJ1-5, reads DGGITQSPKYLFRKEGQNVTLSCEQNLNHDAMYWYRQDPGQGLRLIYYSQIVNDFQKGDIAEGYSVSREKKESFPLTVTSAQKNPTAFYLCASSTGPRNQPQHFGDGTRLSIL.

This clone turned up a few times. The chain joins TRBV18 to TRBJ1-2; TRBD1 aligns across 9 bases. V trimming: 0 bases; J trimming: 3 bases; junction bases outside the gene matches: 5. The CDR3 consists of 16 residues. Germline assignment: CDR1 KGHSH and CDR2 LQKENI. The CDR3 protein is CASSPPWGQGYYGYTF. The CDR3 region has the DNA TGTGCCAGCTCACCACCGTGGGGACAGGGCTACTATGGCTACACCTTC. Combining the CDR3 with reference TRBV18 and TRBJ1-2 gives the whole variable domain NAGVMQNPRHLVRRRGQEARLRCSPMKGHSHVYWYRQLPEEGLKFMVYLQKENIIDESGMPKERFSAEFPKEGPSILRIQQVVRGDSAAYFCASSPPWGQGYYGYTFGSGTRLTVV.

The chain recombines TRBV14 with TRBJ2-1; D gene unclear. CDR3 length: 13 residues. The V and J ends lost 0 bases and 6 bases respectively, with 6 bases between them. CDR1 and CDR2 from the germline V gene are SGHDN and FVKESK. CDR3 in DNA: TGTGCCAGCAGCCAAGATCTACGCAATGAGCAGTTCTTC. Its protein is CASSQDLRNEQFF.

The J gene is TRBJ1-2, the V gene TRBV15; maybe TRBD1 (5 bases). V lost 3 bases to trimming and J lost 8 bases, with 16 bases between them. This CDR3 is 14 amino acids long. Germline V gives CDR1 LNHNV, CDR2 YYDKDF (reference sequence). The CDR3, as DNA: TGTGCCACCAGCAGGACCGGGACCATCTACGGCTACACCTTC. Its protein product is CATSRTGTIYGYTF.

Worth noting for this clone: This sample includes further DNA sequences coding for the same CDR3. This sequence joins TRBV7-2 and TRBJ1-1; D perhaps matches TRBD1 (5 bases). The CDR3 is 13 amino acids. V was shortened by 2 bases and J by 1 base, with 5 bases between the two germline ends. Per germline, CDR1 SGHTA and CDR2 FQGNSA. In DNA, the CDR3 is TGTGCCAGCAGCTTAACAGGGAACACTGAAGCTTTCTTT. Translated: CASSLTGNTEAFF.